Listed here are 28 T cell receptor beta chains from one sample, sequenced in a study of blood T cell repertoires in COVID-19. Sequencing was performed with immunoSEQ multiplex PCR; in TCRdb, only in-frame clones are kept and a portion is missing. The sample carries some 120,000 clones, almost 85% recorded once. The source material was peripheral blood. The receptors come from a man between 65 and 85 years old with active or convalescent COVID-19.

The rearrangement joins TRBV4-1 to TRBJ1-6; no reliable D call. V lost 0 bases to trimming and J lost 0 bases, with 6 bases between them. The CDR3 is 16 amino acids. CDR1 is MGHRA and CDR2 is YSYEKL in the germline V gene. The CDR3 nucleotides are TGCGCCAGCAGCCAAGAGGGAGGCTCCTATAATTCACCCCTCCACTTT. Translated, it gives CASSQEGGSYNSPLHF.

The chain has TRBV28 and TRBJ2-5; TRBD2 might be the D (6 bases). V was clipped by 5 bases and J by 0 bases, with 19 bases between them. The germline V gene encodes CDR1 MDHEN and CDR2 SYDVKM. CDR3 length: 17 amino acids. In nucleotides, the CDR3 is TGTGCCAGCAGTGGTAAGACCGCCGGGACTCACCAAGAGACCCAGTACTTC. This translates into CASSGKTAGTHQETQYF.

The CDR3 DNA follows: TGTGCCAGTAGCAGGAGAGGGTTAACGTCAGATAGCAATCAGCCCCAGCATTTT. Translation: CASSRRGLTSDSNQPQHF. The rearrangement links TRBV19 to TRBJ1-5; the D is unclear. The germline V gene has CDR1 LNHDA and CDR2 SQIVND (reference sequence). This CDR3 is built from 18 residues. Trimming removed 6 bases at V and 0 bases at J, with 21 bases between.

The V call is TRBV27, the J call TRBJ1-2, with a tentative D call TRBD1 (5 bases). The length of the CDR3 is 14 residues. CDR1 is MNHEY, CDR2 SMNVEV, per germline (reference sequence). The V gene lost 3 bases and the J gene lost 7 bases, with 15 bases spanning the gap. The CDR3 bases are TGTGCCAGCAGTTTCCGACAGACCGGGAGTGGCTACACCTTC. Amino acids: CASSFRQTGSGYTF.

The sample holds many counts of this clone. The CDR3, as DNA: TGTGCCAGCAGCCGAGCCGTGGGGCGTAGGATCGAGTTCTTC. Its protein is CASSRAVGRRIEFF. V usage is TRBV7-8 and J usage is TRBJ2-1; tentative D call: TRBD1 (5 bases). This CDR3 is built from 14 residues. CDR1 is SGHVS and CDR2 is FQNEAQ in the germline V gene. The V gene lost 5 bases and the J gene lost 14 bases, with 22 bases spanning the gap.

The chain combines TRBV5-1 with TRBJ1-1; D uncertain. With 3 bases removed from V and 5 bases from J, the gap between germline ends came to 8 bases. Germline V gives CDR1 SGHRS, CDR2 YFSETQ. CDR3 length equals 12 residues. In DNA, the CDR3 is TGCGCCAGCAGCTCCGGAGGGACTGAAGCTTTCTTT. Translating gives CASSSGGTEAFF.

The CDR3 sequence is CASSLPGTGEETQYF. The CDR3 coding sequence is TGTGCCAGCAGCCTCCCCGGGACAGGGGAGGAGACCCAGTACTTC. The V and J genes are TRBV9 and TRBJ2-5; the match to TRBD1 covers 10 bases. The V segment lost 4 bases and the J segment 5 bases; nucleotides outside the gene matches: 8. CDR1 SGDLS and CDR2 YYNGEE come from the germline V gene. The CDR3 has 15 amino acids. The full variable domain, in which reference TRBV9 and TRBJ2-5 provide the parts outside the CDR3, is DSGVTQTPKHLITATGQRVTLRCSPRSGDLSVYWYQQSLDQGLQFLIQYYNGEERAKGNILERFSAQQFPDLHSELNLSSLELGDSALYFCASSLPGTGEETQYFGPGTRLLVL.

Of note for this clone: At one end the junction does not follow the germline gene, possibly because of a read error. The chain's CDR3 is CASSLGVGTSDEQFF. CDR3 in DNA: TGTGCTAGCAGCTTAGGAGTCGGGACTAGCGATGAGCAGTTCTTC. The chain uses TRBV7-7 and TRBJ2-1; 10 bases line up with TRBD2. Germline V gene sequence: CDR1 SSHAT, CDR2 FNYEAQ (reference sequence). The CDR3 extends over 15 amino acids. The full variable domain, in which reference TRBV7-7 and TRBJ2-1 provide the parts outside the CDR3, is GAGVSQSPRYKVTKRGQDVTLRCDPISSHATLYWYQQALGQGPEFLTYFNYEAQPDKSGLPSDRFSAERPEGSISTLTIQRTEQRDSAMYRCASSLGVGTSDEQFFGPGTRLTVL.

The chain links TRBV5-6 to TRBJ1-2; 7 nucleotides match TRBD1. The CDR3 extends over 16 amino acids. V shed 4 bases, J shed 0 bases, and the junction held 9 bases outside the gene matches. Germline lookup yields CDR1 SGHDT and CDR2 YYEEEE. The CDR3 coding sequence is TGTGCCAGCAGCCCGGACAGGTTGGGAGCTAACTATGGCTACACCTTC. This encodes CASSPDRLGANYGYTF. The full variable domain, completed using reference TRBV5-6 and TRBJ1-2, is DAGVTQSPTHLIKTRGQQVTLRCSPKSGHDTVSWYQQALGQGPQFIFQYYEEEERQRGNFPDRFSGHQFPNYSSELNVNALLLGDSALYLCASSPDRLGANYGYTFGSGTRLTVV.

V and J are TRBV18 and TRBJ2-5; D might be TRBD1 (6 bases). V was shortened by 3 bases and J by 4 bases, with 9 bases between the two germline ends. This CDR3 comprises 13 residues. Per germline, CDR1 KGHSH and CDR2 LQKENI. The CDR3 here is CASSPIRGETQYF. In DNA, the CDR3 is TGTGCCAGCTCACCGATCAGGGGAGAGACCCAGTACTTC.

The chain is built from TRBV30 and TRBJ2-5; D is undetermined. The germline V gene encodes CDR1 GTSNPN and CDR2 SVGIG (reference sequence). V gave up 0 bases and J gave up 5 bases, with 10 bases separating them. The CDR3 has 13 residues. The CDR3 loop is CAWSVWPQETQYF. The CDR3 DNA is TGTGCCTGGAGTGTATGGCCCCAGGAGACCCAGTACTTC.

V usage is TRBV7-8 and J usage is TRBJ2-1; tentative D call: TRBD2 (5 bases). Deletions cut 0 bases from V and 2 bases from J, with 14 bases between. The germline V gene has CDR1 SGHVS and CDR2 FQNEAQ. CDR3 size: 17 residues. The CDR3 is CASSLAASGKPYNEQFF. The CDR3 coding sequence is TGTGCCAGCAGCTTAGCGGCTTCGGGGAAACCCTACAATGAGCAGTTCTTC.

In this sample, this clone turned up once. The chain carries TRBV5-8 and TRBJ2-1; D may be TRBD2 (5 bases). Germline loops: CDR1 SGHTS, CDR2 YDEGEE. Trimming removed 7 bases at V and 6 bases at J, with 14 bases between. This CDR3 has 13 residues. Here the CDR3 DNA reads TGTGCCAGCCGACTAAGGCAAACCAATGAGCAGTTCTTC. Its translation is CASRLRQTNEQFF.

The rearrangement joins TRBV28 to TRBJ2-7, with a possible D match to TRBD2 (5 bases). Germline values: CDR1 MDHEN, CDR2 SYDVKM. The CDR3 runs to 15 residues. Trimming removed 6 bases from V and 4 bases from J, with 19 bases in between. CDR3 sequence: CASSPPTRSSYEQYF. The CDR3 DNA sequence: TGTGCCAGCAGCCCGCCCACTAGGTCCTCATACGAGCAGTACTTC.

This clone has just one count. CDR3: CASRSSGGVSDTQYF. CDR3 bases: TGTGCCAGCAGAAGTAGCGGGGGGGTCTCAGATACGCAGTATTTT. The chain couples TRBV5-4 to TRBJ2-3, with 11 bases identical to TRBD2. The CDR3 covers 15 residues. Germline assignment: CDR1 SGHNT and CDR2 YYREEE (reference sequence). The trim removed 5 bases at V and 4 bases at J, leaving 6 bases unmatched.

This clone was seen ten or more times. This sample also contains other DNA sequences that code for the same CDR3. CDR3 nucleotide sequence: TGTGCCAGAAACAAGGGAGATTGGAGCAATCAGCCCCAGCATTTT. Its translation: CARNKGDWSNQPQHF. The chain recombines TRBV5-3 with TRBJ1-5; D is ambiguous. TRBV5-3 qualifies as an ORF whose function is uncertain. The V and J ends lost 6 bases and 1 base respectively, with 14 bases between them. This CDR3 comprises 15 residues.

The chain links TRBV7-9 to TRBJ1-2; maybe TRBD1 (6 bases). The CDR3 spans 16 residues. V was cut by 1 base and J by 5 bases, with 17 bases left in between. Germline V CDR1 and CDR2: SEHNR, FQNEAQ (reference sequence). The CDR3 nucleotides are TGTGCCAGCAGCTTAGTACAGGGCTCAGGCCCTTATGGCTACACCTTC. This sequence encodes CASSLVQGSGPYGYTF. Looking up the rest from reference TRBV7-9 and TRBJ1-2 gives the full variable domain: DTGVSQNPRHKITKRGQNVTFRCDPISEHNRLYWYRQTLGQGPEFLTYFQNEAQLEKSRLLSDRFSAERPKGSFSTLEIQRTEQGDSAMYLCASSLVQGSGPYGYTFGSGTRLTVV.

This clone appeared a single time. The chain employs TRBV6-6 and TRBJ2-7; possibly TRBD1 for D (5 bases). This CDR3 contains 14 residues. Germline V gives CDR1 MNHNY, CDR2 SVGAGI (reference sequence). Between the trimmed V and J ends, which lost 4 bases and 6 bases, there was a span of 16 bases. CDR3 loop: CASSSGARPGEQYF. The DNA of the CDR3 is TGTGCCAGCAGTTCTGGGGCCAGGCCCGGCGAGCAGTACTTC.

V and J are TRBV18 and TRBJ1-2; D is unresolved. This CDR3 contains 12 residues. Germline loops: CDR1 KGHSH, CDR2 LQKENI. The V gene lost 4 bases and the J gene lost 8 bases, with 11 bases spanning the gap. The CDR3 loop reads CASSREVYGYTF. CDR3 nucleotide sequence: TGTGCCAGCTCACGGGAGGTTTACGGCTACACCTTC.

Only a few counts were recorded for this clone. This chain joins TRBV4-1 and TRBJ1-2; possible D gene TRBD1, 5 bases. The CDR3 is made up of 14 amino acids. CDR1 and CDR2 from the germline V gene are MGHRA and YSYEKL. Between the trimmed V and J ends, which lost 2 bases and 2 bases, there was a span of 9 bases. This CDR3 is CASSQRQGNYGYTF. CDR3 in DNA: TGCGCCAGCAGCCAAAGGCAGGGAAACTATGGCTACACCTTC.

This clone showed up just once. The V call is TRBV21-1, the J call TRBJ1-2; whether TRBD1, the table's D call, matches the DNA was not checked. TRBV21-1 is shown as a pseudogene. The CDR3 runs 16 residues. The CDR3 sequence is CASSKMTGGANYGYTF. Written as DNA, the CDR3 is TGTGCCAGCAGCAAAATGACAGGGGGCGCAAACTATGGCTACACCTTC.

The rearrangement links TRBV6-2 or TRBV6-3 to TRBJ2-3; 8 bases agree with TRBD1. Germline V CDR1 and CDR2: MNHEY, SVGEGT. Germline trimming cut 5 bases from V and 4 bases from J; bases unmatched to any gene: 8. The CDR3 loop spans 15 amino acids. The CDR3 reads CASSPDRVSADTQYF. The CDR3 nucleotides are TGTGCCAGCAGTCCGGACAGGGTGAGCGCAGATACGCAGTATTTT.

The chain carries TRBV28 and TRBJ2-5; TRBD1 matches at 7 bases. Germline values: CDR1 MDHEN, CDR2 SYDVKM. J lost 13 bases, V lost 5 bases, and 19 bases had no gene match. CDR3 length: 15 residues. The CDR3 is CASSLGGPTGPPLYF. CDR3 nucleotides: TGTGCCAGCAGTCTAGGGGGCCCCACAGGCCCTCCCTTGTACTTC.

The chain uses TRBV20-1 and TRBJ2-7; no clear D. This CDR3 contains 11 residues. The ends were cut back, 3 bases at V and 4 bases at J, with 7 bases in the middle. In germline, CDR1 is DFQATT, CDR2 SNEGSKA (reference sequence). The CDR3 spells CSASVEYEQYF. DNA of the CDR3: TGCAGTGCTAGCGTCGAGTACGAGCAGTACTTC.

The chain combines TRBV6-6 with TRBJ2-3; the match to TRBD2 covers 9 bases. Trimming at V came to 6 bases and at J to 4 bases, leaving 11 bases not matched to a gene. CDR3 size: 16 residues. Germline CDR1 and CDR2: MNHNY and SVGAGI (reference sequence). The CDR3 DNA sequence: TGTGCCAGCAGAGCGGGCGGCGGGGGGGCCTCAGATACGCAGTATTTT. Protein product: CASRAGGGGASDTQYF.

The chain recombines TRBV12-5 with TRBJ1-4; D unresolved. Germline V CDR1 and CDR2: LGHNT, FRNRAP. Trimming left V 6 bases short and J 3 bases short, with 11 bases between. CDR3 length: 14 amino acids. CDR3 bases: TGTGCTAGTGGGGCGGGTATAGCTAATGAAAAACTGTTTTTT. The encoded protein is CASGAGIANEKLFF.

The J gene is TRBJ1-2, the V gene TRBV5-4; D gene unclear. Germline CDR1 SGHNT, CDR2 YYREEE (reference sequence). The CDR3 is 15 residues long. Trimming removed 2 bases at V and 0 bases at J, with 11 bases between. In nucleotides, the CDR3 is TGTGCCAGCAGCTTTTCCGGCAGGCCTAACTATGGCTACACCTTC. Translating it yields CASSFSGRPNYGYTF.

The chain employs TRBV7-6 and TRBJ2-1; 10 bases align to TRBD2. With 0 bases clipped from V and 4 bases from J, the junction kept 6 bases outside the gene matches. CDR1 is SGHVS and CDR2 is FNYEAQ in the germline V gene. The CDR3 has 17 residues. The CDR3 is CASSLAPSGSLYNEQFF. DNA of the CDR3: TGTGCCAGCAGCTTAGCGCCTAGCGGGAGTTTATACAATGAGCAGTTCTTC.